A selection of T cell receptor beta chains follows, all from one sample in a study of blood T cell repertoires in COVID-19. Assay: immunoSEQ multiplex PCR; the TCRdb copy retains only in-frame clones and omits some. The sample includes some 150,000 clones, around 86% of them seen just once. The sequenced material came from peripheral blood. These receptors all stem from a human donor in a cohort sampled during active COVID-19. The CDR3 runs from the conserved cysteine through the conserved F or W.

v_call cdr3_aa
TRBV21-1 CASSKARGRYGYTF
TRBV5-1 CASSKLANEQFF
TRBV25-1 CASSGTGQGQATQYF
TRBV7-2 CASSSARHNYNSPLHF
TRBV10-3 CAIRSLAGSGDTQYF
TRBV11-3 CASSSTGGAADTQYF
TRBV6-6 CASSQSDTQYF
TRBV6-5 CASRAVTNTEAFF
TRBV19 CASSTGRYYGYTF
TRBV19 CASSTPLRAAVEAFF
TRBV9 CASSRSEVDTGELFF
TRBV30 CAWSGSPGQGRNSPLHF
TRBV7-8 CASSHIVGSEGEYF
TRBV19 CASRDRDRTTDTQYF
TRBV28 CASSQPSTGELFF
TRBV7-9 CASSLSRGEQYF
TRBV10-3 CATKEKGQNYEQYF
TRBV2 CASSEAPGQGKLYF
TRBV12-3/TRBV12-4 CASSLRQGHGYTF
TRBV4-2 CASSPAEELPETQYF
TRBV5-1 CASSLESANTGELFF
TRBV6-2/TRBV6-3 CASSAGKTYDREQYF
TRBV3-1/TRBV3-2 CASSPHPGTSGVGQFF